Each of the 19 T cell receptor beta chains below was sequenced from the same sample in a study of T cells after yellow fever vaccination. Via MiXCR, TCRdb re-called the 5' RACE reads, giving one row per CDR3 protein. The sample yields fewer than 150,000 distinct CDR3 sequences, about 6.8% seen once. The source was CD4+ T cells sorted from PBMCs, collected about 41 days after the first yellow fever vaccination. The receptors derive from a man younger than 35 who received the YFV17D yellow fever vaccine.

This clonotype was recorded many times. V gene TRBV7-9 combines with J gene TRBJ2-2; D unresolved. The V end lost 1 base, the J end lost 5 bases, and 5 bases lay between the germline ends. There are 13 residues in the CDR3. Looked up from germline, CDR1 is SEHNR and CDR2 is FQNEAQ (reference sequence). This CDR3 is CASSLGQTGELFF. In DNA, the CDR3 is TGTGCCAGCAGCTTAGGACAAACCGGGGAGCTGTTTTTT.

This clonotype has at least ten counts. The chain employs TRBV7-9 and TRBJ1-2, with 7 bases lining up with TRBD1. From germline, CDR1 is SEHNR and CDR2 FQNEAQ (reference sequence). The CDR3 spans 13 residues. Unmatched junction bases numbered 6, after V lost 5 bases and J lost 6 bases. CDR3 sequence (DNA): TGTGCCAGCAGCCGGACAGGAGGTGATGGCTACACCTTC. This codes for CASSRTGGDGYTF.

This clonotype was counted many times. CDR3 nucleotide sequence: TGTGCCAGCAGCCCGGGGGGAGTATCGGGAGAGACCCAGTACTTC. Translated: CASSPGGVSGETQYF. This chain joins TRBV7-2 and TRBJ2-5; 7 nucleotides align to TRBD2. CDR1 is SGHTA and CDR2 is FQGNSA in the germline V gene. V was clipped by 5 bases and J by 4 bases; unmatched bases: 10. The CDR3 sequence is 15 residues long.

The CDR3 reads CASSQEVTQYF. The CDR3 DNA sequence: TGTGCCAGCAGCCAAGAGGTGACCCAGTACTTC. V gene TRBV3-1 combines with J gene TRBJ2-5, with D unresolved. The V and J ends lost 0 bases and 7 bases respectively, with 3 bases between them. The CDR3 sequence is 11 residues long. Per germline, CDR1 LGHDT and CDR2 YNNKEL (reference sequence).

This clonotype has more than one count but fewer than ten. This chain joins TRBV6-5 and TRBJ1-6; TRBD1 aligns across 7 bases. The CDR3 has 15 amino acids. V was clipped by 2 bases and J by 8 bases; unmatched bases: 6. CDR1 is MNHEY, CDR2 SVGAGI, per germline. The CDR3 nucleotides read TGTGCCAGCAGTTACGGGACAGCGGTTGATTCACCCCTCCACTTT. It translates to CASSYGTAVDSPLHF.

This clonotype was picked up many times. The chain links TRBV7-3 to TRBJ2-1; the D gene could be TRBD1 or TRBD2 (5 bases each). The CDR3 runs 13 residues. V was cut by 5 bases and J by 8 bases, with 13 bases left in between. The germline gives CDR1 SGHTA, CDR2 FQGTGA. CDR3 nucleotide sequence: TGTGCCAGCAGCCCCCGGGACGATGATGAGCAGTTCTTC. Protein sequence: CASSPRDDDEQFF.

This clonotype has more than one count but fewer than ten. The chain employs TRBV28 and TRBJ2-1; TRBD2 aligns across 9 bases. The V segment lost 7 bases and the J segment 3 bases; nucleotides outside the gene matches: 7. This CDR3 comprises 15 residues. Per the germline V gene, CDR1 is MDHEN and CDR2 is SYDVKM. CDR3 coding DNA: TGTGCCAGCACCAACAGCGGGGGGTTCTACAATGAGCAGTTCTTC. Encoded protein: CASTNSGGFYNEQFF.

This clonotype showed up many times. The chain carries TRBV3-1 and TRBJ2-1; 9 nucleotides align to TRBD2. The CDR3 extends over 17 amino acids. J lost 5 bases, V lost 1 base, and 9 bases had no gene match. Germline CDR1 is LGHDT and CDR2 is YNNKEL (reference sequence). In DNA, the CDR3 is TGTGCCAGCAGCCAAGTCGGTGGTAGCGGGGGAAACAATGAGCAGTTCTTC. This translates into CASSQVGGSGGNNEQFF.

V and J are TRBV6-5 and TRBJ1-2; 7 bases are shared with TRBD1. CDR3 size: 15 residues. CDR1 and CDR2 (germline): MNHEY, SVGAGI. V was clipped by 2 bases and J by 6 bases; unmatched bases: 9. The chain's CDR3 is CASSYPDRDGDGYTF. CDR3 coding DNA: TGTGCCAGCAGTTACCCCGACAGGGATGGTGATGGCTACACCTTC.

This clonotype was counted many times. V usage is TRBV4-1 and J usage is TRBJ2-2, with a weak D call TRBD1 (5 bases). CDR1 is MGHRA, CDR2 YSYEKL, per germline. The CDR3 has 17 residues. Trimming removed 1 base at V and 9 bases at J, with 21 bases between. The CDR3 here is CASSQGTGSQVGWELFF. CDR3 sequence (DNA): TGCGCCAGCAGCCAAGGAACAGGCAGTCAAGTTGGTTGGGAGCTGTTTTTT.

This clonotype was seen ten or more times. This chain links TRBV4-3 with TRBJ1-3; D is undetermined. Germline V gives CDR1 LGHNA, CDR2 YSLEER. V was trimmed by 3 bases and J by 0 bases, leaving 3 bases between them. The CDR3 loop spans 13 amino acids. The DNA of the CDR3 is TGCGCCAGCAGCCAGGCCTCTGGAAACACCATATATTTT. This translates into CASSQASGNTIYF.

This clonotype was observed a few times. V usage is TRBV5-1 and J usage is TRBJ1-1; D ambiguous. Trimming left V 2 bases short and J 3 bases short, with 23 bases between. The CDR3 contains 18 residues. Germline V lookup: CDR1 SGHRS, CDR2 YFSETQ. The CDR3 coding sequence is TGCGCCAGCAGCTTAAGGCCTATCGATCTGTCCGTCGACACTGAAGCTTTCTTT. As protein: CASSLRPIDLSVDTEAFF.

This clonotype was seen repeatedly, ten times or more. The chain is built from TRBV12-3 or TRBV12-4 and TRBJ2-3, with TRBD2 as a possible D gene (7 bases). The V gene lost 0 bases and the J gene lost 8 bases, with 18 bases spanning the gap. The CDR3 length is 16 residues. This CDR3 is CASSLAGGPRPGTQYF. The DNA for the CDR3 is TGTGCCAGCAGTTTAGCGGGGGGGCCTCGCCCAGGTACGCAGTATTTT.

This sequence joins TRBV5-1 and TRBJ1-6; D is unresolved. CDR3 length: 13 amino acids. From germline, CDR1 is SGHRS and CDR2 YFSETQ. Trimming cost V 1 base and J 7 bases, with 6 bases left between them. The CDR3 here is CASSLTGNSPLHF. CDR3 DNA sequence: TGCGCCAGCAGCTTGACCGGGAATTCACCCCTCCACTTT.

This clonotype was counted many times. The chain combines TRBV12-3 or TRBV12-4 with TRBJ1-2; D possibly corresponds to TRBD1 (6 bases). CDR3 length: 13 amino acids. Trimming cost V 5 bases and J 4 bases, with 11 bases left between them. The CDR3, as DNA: TGTGCCAGCAGTCTAAAGGACAGCTATGGCTACACCTTC. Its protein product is CASSLKDSYGYTF.

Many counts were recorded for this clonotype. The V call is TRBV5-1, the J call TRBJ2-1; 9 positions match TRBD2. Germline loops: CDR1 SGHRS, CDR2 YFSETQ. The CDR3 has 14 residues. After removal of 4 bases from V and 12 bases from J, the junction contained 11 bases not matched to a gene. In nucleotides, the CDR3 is TGCGCCAGCAGCCCGGGGGGGACTAGCCGTGGGCAGTTCTTC. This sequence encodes CASSPGGTSRGQFF.

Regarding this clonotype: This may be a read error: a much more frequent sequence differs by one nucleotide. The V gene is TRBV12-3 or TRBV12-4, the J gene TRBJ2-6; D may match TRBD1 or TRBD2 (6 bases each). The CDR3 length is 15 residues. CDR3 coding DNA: TGTGCCACCACAATCAGGGGAGCCGGGGGCAACGTCCTGACTTTC. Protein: CATTIRGAGGNVLTF.

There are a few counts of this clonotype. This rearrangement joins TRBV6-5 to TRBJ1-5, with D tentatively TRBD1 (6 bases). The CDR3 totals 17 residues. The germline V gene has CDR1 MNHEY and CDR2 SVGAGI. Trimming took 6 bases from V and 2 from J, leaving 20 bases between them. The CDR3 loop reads CASSQSGAIGGNQPQHF. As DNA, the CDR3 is TGTGCCAGCAGCCAGTCAGGGGCCATAGGGGGCAATCAGCCCCAGCATTTT.

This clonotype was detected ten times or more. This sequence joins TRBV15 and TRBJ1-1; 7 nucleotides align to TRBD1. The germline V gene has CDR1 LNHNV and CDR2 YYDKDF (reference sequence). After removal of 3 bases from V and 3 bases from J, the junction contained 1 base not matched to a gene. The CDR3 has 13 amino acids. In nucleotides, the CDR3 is TGTGCCACCAGCAGTGACAGGGACACTGAAGCTTTCTTT. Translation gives CATSSDRDTEAFF.